This TCR beta chain was captured in a study of T-cell reconstitution after alpha-beta-depleted transplantation in children. During its preparation, the TCRbeta library received unique molecular identifiers. One entry per CDR3 protein, called by TCRdb with MiXCR from the PCR reads. The repertoire has 600,000 to 800,000 distinct CDR3 sequences, around 13% of them found once; the top ten carry around 0.76%. Study-wide results and caveats: In patients about two months after transplant, alpha-beta T cells reportedly arose from several hundred expanded graft clones. Most T-cell counts and diversity one year after the transplant came from T cells that were newly produced. Surviving recipient T cells and thymic progenitors accounted for the high day-60 TCRbeta diversity observed in some patients.

The CDR3 totals 11 residues. Germline V lookup: CDR1 LNHNV, CDR2 YYDKDF (reference sequence). V was clipped by 0 bases and J by 8 bases, with 4 bases between them. This clonotype was detected many times. The antigen is not known. This TCR was sampled from a girl under 10 years old with congenital amegakaryocytic thrombocytopenia, due to receive a stem cell transplant. The material sequenced was PBMCs, taken before TCRalphabeta/CD19-depleted stem cell transplant. The chain links TRBV15 to TRBJ1-2; no reliable D call. Here the CDR3 reads CATSREGGYTF. The DNA of the CDR3 is TGTGCCACCAGCAGAGAGGGAGGCTACACCTTC.